This is a list of T cell receptor beta chains from one sample in a study of blood T cell repertoires in COVID-19. Only in-frame clones appear in the TCRdb table, and some are missing; sequencing was by immunoSEQ multiplex PCR. The repertoire holds about 86,000 clones, over 70% seen once, with approximately 34% in the top ten. The sequencing input was peripheral blood. These receptors all come from a woman aged 80 or over with active or convalescent COVID-19. The conserved cysteine and the conserved F or W are not part of the CDR3 here. D genes are given only for firm matches.

d_gene: -
j_gene: TRBJ2-1
v_gene: TRBV2
CDR3aa: ASSTRIDSEQF

d_gene: -
j_gene: TRBJ1-1
v_gene: TRBV7-3
CDR3aa: ASKLTGSTEAF

d_gene: -
j_gene: TRBJ2-3
v_gene: TRBV3-1/TRBV3-2
CDR3aa: ASSPRGGGPTDTQY

d_gene: -
j_gene: TRBJ2-6
v_gene: TRBV6-2/TRBV6-3
CDR3aa: ASSYTWGSGAISGANVLT

d_gene: -
j_gene: TRBJ2-1
v_gene: TRBV7-2
CDR3aa: ASSLLAAGNEQF

d_gene: TRBD1
j_gene: TRBJ2-5
v_gene: TRBV27
CDR3aa: ASSFDRDRPGAQY

d_gene: -
j_gene: TRBJ2-7
v_gene: TRBV28
CDR3aa: ASSPPDVLRPYEQY

d_gene: -
j_gene: TRBJ1-6
v_gene: TRBV28
CDR3aa: ASSLSAGYNSPLH

d_gene: TRBD2
j_gene: TRBJ2-5
v_gene: TRBV9
CDR3aa: ASSVHMAGGETQY

d_gene: TRBD1
j_gene: TRBJ1-5
v_gene: TRBV5-5
CDR3aa: ASSGQGAGDQPQH

d_gene: -
j_gene: TRBJ1-6
v_gene: TRBV11-2
CDR3aa: ASSLEGGVNSPLH